Reported below is one T cell receptor beta chain. Its antigen is unknown. The data belong to a study of shared clonotypes between healthy human individuals. The CDR3 runs 15 residues. V was trimmed by 1 base and J by 0 bases, leaving 7 bases between them. Germline CDR1 and CDR2: MNHNS and SASEGT. Whole-study findings and limits: Naive subsets generally exceeded memory subsets in estimated richness.

Replicate PCRs for sorted subsets used 200 ng DNA; this equaled 30,000 to 35,000 T cell genomes. Assay: immunoSEQ multiplex PCR; the TCRdb copy retains only in-frame clones and omits some. The sample consists of 1.6 million or so clones, around 97% of them appearing once. This clonotype was sampled from a young man in good health. Sequenced input: naive CD4+ T cells sorted from blood. Subset described: CD45RA+ positively selected. The rearrangement links TRBV6-1 to TRBJ1-5; D is ambiguous. As DNA, the CDR3 is TGTGCCAGCAGTGAAGGGGTTAGTAGCAATCAGCCCCAGCATTTT. Protein sequence: CASSEGVSSNQPQHF.